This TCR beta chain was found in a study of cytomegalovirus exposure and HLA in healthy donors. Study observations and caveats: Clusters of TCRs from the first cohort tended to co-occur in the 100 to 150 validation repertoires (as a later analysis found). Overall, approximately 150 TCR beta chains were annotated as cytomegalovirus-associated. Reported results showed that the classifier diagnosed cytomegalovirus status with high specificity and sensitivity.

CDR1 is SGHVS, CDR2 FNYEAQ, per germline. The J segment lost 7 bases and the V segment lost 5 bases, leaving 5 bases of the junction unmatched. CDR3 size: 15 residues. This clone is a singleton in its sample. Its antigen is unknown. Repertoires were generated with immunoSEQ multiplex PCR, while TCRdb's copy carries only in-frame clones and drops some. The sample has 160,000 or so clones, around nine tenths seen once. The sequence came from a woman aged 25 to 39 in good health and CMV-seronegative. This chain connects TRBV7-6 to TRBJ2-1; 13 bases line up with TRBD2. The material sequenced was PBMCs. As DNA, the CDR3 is TGTGCCAGCAGCCAAACTAGCGGGGGGGGAAATGAGCAGTTCTTC. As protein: CASSQTSGGGNEQFF. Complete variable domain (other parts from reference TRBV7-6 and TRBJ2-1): GAGVSQSPRYKVTKRGQDVALRCDPISGHVSLYWYRQALGQGPEFLTYFNYEAQQDKSGLPNDRFSAERPEGSISTLTIQRTEQRDSAMYRCASSQTSGGGNEQFFGPGTRLTVL.